Below, 14 T cell receptor beta chains from the same sample are listed, as sequenced in a study of beta chain features in type 1 diabetes. The study's findings and limits: Within each of all four CD4+ subsets, Type 1 diabetes patients had TCRB CDR3s that were moderately but significantly shorter.

The isolated RNA, all of it, was reverse transcribed, so expressed TCRB transcripts were what got sequenced. Clones were read by immunoSEQ multiplex PCR, and TCRdb kept only the in-frame ones, dropping some. The data show 150,000 or so clones, more than 60% seen once. No antigen is known for these receptors. Input material: naive CD4+ T cells from blood. The receptors stem from a man between 25 and 39 years old with type 1 diabetes.

V is TRBV9 and J is TRBJ2-7; 7 nucleotides match TRBD1. The CDR3 contains 13 residues. V lost 4 bases and J lost 3; bases outside the gene matches: 4. The germline CDR1 and CDR2 sequences are SGDLS and YYNGEE. This chain's CDR3 is CASSMTGNYEQYF. The CDR3 DNA reads TGTGCCAGCAGCATGACAGGGAACTACGAGCAGTACTTC. Drawing the rest from reference TRBV9 and TRBJ2-7, the complete variable domain is DSGVTQTPKHLITATGQRVTLRCSPRSGDLSVYWYQQSLDQGLQFLIQYYNGEERAKGNILERFSAQQFPDLHSELNLSSLELGDSALYFCASSMTGNYEQYFGPGTRLTVT.

This clone was found a few times. Other DNA sequences in this sample translate to the same CDR3. The V gene is TRBV30, the J gene TRBJ2-1; D possibly corresponds to TRBD2 (5 bases). Germline V gives CDR1 GTSNPN, CDR2 SVGIG (reference sequence). This CDR3 comprises 12 residues. The V end lost 0 bases, the J end lost 7 bases, and 7 bases lay between the germline ends. CDR3: CAWSVRGNEQFF. The CDR3 nucleotides read TGTGCCTGGAGTGTACGAGGGAATGAGCAGTTCTTC.

This clone showed up just a few times. This same CDR3 is encoded by further DNA sequences in the sample. Written as DNA, the CDR3 is TGCAGCGTTGAAAGGAACACTGAAGCTTTCTTT. It yields the protein CSVERNTEAFF. The J gene is TRBJ1-1, the V gene TRBV29-1; no clear D gene. V lost 2 bases to trimming and J lost 1 base, with 2 bases between them. The CDR3 consists of 11 residues. Germline assignment: CDR1 SQVTM and CDR2 ANQGSEA.

The V gene is TRBV5-4, the J gene TRBJ2-3, with 7 bases matching TRBD1. Germline CDR1 reads SGHNT; CDR2 reads YYREEE (reference sequence). This CDR3 comprises 14 residues. Unmatched junction bases numbered 5, after V lost 3 bases and J lost 4 bases. CDR3 in amino acids: CASSSTGFPDTQYF. CDR3 bases: TGTGCCAGCAGCTCGACAGGGTTCCCAGATACGCAGTATTTT.

The rearrangement uses TRBV5-1 and TRBJ2-7, with D perhaps TRBD2 (5 bases). In germline, CDR1 is SGHRS, CDR2 YFSETQ. V was trimmed by 1 base and J by 5 bases, leaving 19 bases between them. The CDR3 contains 16 residues. The CDR3 protein is CASSLIRGSIYDEQYF. In DNA form, the CDR3 reads TGCGCCAGCAGCTTGATCCGAGGGTCCATCTACGACGAGCAGTACTTC.

In this sample, this clone turned up once. The V and J genes are TRBV7-2 and TRBJ1-6, with TRBD1 matching 7 bases. Per the germline V gene, CDR1 is SGHTA and CDR2 is FQGNSA. This CDR3 has 14 residues. With V trimmed by 3 bases and J by 7 bases, 3 bases remained unmatched. DNA of the CDR3: TGTGCCAGCAGCTTTGACAGGGAGAATTCACCCCTCCACTTT. It encodes CASSFDRENSPLHF.

J is TRBJ2-6 and V is TRBV2; D gene ambiguous. V was pared by 6 bases and J by 2 bases, with 17 bases between. Per germline, CDR1 SNHLY and CDR2 FYNNEI. The CDR3 length is 17 residues. The CDR3 spells CASRDRTVGAGANVLTF. CDR3 in DNA: TGTGCCAGCAGGGATAGGACGGTTGGCGCTGGGGCCAACGTCCTGACTTTC.

The chain is built from TRBV19 and TRBJ2-2; D is unresolved. This CDR3 contains 12 residues. CDR1 and CDR2 (germline): LNHDA, SQIVND (reference sequence). V was pared by 7 bases and J by 2 bases, with 5 bases between. The CDR3 is CASNENTGELFF. Here the CDR3 DNA reads TGTGCCAGTAACGAAAACACCGGGGAGCTGTTTTTT.

The chain links TRBV29-1 to TRBJ1-1; 7 bases line up with TRBD1. The CDR3 totals 15 residues. From germline, CDR1 is SQVTM and CDR2 ANQGSEA. Losses at the gene ends were 4 bases for V and 3 bases for J; bases not matched to a gene: 11. CDR3 amino acids: CSVGRGSREDTEAFF. Written as DNA, the CDR3 is TGCAGCGTTGGCAGGGGGTCGAGGGAAGACACTGAAGCTTTCTTT.

This rearrangement joins TRBV2 to TRBJ2-6; D call uncertain. Germline-derived CDR1 and CDR2 are SNHLY and FYNNEI. This CDR3 is built from 12 residues. Deletions cut 6 bases from V and 3 bases from J, with 3 bases between. CDR3: CASRRGANVLTF. CDR3 DNA sequence: TGTGCCAGCAGGCGTGGGGCCAACGTCCTGACTTTC. The full variable domain, completed using reference TRBV2 and TRBJ2-6, is EPEVTQTPSHQVTQMGQEVILRCVPISNHLYFYWYRQILGQKVEFLVSFYNNEISEKSEIFDDQFSVERPDGSNFTLKIRSTKLEDSAMYFCASRRGANVLTFGAGSRLTVL.

J is TRBJ2-5 and V is TRBV29-1; no definite D call. The CDR3 is 12 residues long. V was cut by 1 base and J by 1 base, with 4 bases left in between. The germline CDR1 and CDR2 sequences are SQVTM and ANQGSEA. The CDR3 nucleotides read TGCAGCGTTGAAGGGGTCCAAGAGACCCAGTACTTC. It codes for CSVEGVQETQYF.

J is TRBJ2-7 and V is TRBV5-1; no definite D call. The germline V and J ends were trimmed by 0 bases and 3 bases, with 7 bases remaining between them. This CDR3 is built from 13 residues. Germline V CDR1 and CDR2: SGHRS, YFSETQ. The CDR3 coding sequence is TGCGCCAGCAGCTTGGGGCAGGTCTACGAGCAGTACTTC. It translates to CASSLGQVYEQYF.

This clone has only a few counts. The chain has TRBV25-1 and TRBJ2-2, with D perhaps given as TRBD1 or TRBD2 (5 bases each). CDR1 is MGHDK, CDR2 SYGVNS, per germline. V lost 7 bases to trimming and J lost 6 bases, with 12 bases between them. The CDR3 loop spans 13 amino acids. CDR3 loop: CASMGPGPGELFF. CDR3 bases: TGTGCCAGCATGGGCCCGGGACCCGGGGAGCTGTTTTTT. The full variable domain, its missing parts supplied by reference TRBV25-1 and TRBJ2-2, is EADIYQTPRYLVIGTGKKITLECSQTMGHDKMYWYQQDPGMELHLIHYSYGVNSTEKGDLSSESTVSRIRTEHFPLTLESARPSHTSQYLCASMGPGPGELFFGEGSRLTVL.

The J gene is TRBJ2-2, the V gene TRBV29-1; no firm D call. V shed 0 bases and J shed 2 bases, with 7 bases lying between them. The CDR3 is made up of 14 amino acids. Germline CDR1 SQVTM, CDR2 ANQGSEA. CDR3 sequence: CSVEDPVNTGELFF. The CDR3 nucleotides are TGCAGCGTTGAAGATCCAGTAAACACCGGGGAGCTGTTTTTT.